This T cell receptor (beta chain) appears in the sequencing data of a study of human T cells and chemical hapten exposure. Sample time point: healthy volunteer bleed at 2 weeks. Total RNA was isolated from whole blood that had not been fractionated. In its sample, this clonotype was seen a few times. Individual cDNA molecules each carried unique molecular identifiers attached by the library. In the authors' workflow: Samples ranged from roughly 23,224 to 700,000 TCRs, with a median of around 100,000. TCRdb processed the RACE reads anew with MiXCR; each CDR3 protein has one entry. These V and J calls are TCRdb output, not the study's own analysis. The table lists around 130,000 distinct CDR3 sequences, approximately 10% of them singletons, with around 2% in the top ten. The CDR3 length is 13 residues. Germline CDR1 reads SGHVS; CDR2 reads FQNEAQ. After removal of 5 bases from V and 15 bases from J, the junction contained 4 bases not matched to a gene.

The sequence was obtained from a male donor in good health. Some clones in this sample may be carry-over from other donors' samples. Sample: whole blood. This chain uses TRBV7-8 with TRBJ2-1, with 16 bases matching TRBD2. For the CDR3, the DNA is TGTGCCAGCAGCCTAGGGACTAGCGGGAGGGTGTTCTTC. It specifies CASSLGTSGRVFF.